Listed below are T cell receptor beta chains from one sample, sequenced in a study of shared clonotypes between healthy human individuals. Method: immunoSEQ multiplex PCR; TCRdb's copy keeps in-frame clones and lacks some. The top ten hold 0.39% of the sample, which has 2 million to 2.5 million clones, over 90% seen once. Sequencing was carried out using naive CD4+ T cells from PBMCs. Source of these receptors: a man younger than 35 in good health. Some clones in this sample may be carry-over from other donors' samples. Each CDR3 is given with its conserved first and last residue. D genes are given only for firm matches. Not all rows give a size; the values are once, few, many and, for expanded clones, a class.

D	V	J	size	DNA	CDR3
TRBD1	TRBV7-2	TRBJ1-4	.	TGTGCCAGCAGCTTAACTCCCCTACAGGGGTCGGGTGAAAAACTGTTTTTT	CASSLTPLQGSGEKLFF
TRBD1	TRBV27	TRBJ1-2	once	TGTGCCAGCAGTTCCCTCTCGGGACAGGTCTATGGCTACACCTTC	CASSSLSGQVYGYTF
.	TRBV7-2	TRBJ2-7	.	TGTGCCAGCAGCTTTGGGGGAAGGTCCTACGAGCAGTACTTC	CASSFGGRSYEQYF
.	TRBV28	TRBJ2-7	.	TGTGCCAGCAATGTTGGGGGTTTTGACAACGAGCAGTACTTC	CASNVGGFDNEQYF
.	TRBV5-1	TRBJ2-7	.	TGCGCCAGCAGGGGGGTTGAGGTTGCCTACGAGCAGTACTTC	CASRGVEVAYEQYF
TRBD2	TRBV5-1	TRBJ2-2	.	TGCGCCAGCAGCCGGACTAGCGGGGCCGTAGAGCTGTTTTTT	CASSRTSGAVELFF
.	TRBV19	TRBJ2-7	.	TGTGCCAGTAGTATGGACAGCTCCTACGAGCAGTACTTC	CASSMDSSYEQYF
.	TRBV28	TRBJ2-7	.	TGTGCCAGCAGCGGGAGCCCCCACGAGCAGTACTTC	CASSGSPHEQYF
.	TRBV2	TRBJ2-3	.	TGTGCCAGCAGTTGGGCGATGAACACAGATACGCAGTATTTT	CASSWAMNTDTQYF
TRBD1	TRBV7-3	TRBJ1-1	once	TGTGCCAGCAGCCGCGAGACAGGGGGCTACACTGAAGCTTTCTTT	CASSRETGGYTEAFF
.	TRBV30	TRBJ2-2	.	TGTGCCTGGAGTTCGCAGGGAACCGGGGAGCTGTTTTTT	CAWSSQGTGELFF
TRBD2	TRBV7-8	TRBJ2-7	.	TGTGCCAGCAGCTTCGAGCTAGCGGGAGTATTCGAGCAGTACTTC	CASSFELAGVFEQYF
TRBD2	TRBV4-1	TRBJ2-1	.	TGCGCCAGCAGCGTCGGACTAGCGGGAAACTACAATGAGCAGTTCTTC	CASSVGLAGNYNEQFF
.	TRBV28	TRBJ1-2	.	TGTGCCAGCAGTTTGGGGCCCGCAGGTGTCACCTTC	CASSLGPAGVTF
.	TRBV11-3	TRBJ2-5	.	TGTGCCAGCAGCAGACGAATCCAAGAGACCCAGTACTTC	CASSRRIQETQYF
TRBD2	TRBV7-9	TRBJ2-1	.	TGTGCCAGCAGCTTCGGATGGCGGGAGGTTCGCGATGAGCAGTTCTTC	CASSFGWREVRDEQFF
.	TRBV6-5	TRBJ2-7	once	TGTGCCAGCAGTTATCTCCGGGACCCCTTCTACGAGCAGTACTTC	CASSYLRDPFYEQYF
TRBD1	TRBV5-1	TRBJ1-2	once	TGCGCCAGCAGCTTTGGACCCAACTCCGGGACAGGGGCGGTGGACTATGGCTACACCTTC	CASSFGPNSGTGAVDYGYTF
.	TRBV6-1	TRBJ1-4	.	TGTGCCAGCAGTGAAGTCGGCAGATTTGCAACTAATGAAAAACTGTTTTTT	CASSEVGRFATNEKLFF
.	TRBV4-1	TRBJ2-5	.	TGCGCCAGCAGCCAGGGGATCCAAGAGACCCAGTACTTC	CASSQGIQETQYF
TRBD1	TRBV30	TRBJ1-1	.	TGTGCCTGGAGCCGGGACAGGGGGCTCACTGAAGCTTTCTTT	CAWSRDRGLTEAFF
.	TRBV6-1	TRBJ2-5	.	TGTGCCAGCAGTGTGACAGCCTCGAGAGTGGAGACCCAGTACTTC	CASSVTASRVETQYF
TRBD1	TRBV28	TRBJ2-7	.	TGTGCCAGCAGATCGGGGACAGGACTCTCCTACGAGCAGTACTTC	CASRSGTGLSYEQYF
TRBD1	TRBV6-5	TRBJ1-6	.	TGTGCCAGCAGACTGAGAGGACAGGCCCTCCACTTT	CASRLRGQALHF
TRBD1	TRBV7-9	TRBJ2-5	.	TGTGCCAGCAGCTTAGTGATGGCAGGGGGAGAGACCCAGTACTTC	CASSLVMAGGETQYF
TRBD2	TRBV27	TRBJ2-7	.	TGTGCCAGCAGACTCGGGACGGGAGCGGGGTCCTCCTACGAGCAGTACTTC	CASRLGTGAGSSYEQYF
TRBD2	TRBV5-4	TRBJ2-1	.	TGTGCCAGCAGCTTGTCGGTCGGGACTAGCGGGAGTTTGTCAGAGCAGTTCTTC	CASSLSVGTSGSLSEQFF
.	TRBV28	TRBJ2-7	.	TGTGCCAGCAGTTTGACGGGCTACGAGCAGTACTTC	CASSLTGYEQYF
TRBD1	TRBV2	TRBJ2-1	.	TGTGCCAGCAGTACCTTCACAGGGGAAAAGTTCTTC	CASSTFTGEKFF
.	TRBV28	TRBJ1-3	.	TGTGCCAGCAGTTTAATACAGGGAGGCAACTCTGGAAACACCATATATTTT	CASSLIQGGNSGNTIYF
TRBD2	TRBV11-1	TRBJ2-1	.	TGTGCCAGCAGCTCCTCGTGGCGGGAGTACTACAATGAGCAGTTCTTC	CASSSSWREYYNEQFF
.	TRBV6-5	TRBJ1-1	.	TGTGCCAGCAGTTACGGGGAGAACACTGAAGCTTTCTTT	CASSYGENTEAFF
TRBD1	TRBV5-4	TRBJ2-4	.	TGTGCCAGCAGCAGGGACAGAGCGACGGACATTCAGTACTTC	CASSRDRATDIQYF
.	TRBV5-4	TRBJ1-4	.	TGTGCCAGCAGCTTCAGAAGTAGTAATGAAAAACTGTTTTTT	CASSFRSSNEKLFF
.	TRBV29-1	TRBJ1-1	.	TGCAGCGTTGCCCGGGGTACTGAAGCTTTCTTT	CSVARGTEAFF
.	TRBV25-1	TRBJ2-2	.	TGTGCCAGCAGTGATCCGGGGTGGAACACCGGGGAGCTGTTTTTT	CASSDPGWNTGELFF
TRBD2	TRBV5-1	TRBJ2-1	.	TGCGCCACCAACCCGGGGGGAGGGGTGGTCCCCTACAATGAGCAGTTCTTC	CATNPGGGVVPYNEQFF
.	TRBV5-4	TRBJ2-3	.	TGTGCCACCCGCCAGGGTAGGTCAGATACGCAGTATTTT	CATRQGRSDTQYF
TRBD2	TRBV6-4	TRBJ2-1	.	TGTGCCAGCACCGAAGTCAAGCGGGAGCCTCGGGACTACAATGAGCAGTTCTTC	CASTEVKREPRDYNEQFF
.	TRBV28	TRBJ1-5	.	TGTGCCAGCAGTCTCCTAAATCAGCCCCAGCATTTT	CASSLLNQPQHF
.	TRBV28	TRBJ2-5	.	TGTGCCAGCAGTTTTGGGGGCAGGGAGACCCAGTACTTC	CASSFGGRETQYF
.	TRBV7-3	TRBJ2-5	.	TGTGCCAGCAGCCTCAAGTCGGGTTGGGAGACCCAGTACTTC	CASSLKSGWETQYF
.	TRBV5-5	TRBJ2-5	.	TGTGCCAGCAGCTTGGCGGCCCTACAAGAGACCCAGTACTTC	CASSLAALQETQYF
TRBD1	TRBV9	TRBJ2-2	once	TGTGCCAGCAGCGTACAAACAGGGGTAAACACCGGGGAGCTGTTTTTT	CASSVQTGVNTGELFF
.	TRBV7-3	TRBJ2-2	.	TGTGCCAGCAGCCTAAAATGGTCGGACGACACCGGGGAGCTGTTTTTT	CASSLKWSDDTGELFF
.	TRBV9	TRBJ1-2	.	TGTGCCAGCAGCGTAGTTCCCGGAGGGAGTGCCCTCTATGGCTACACCTTC	CASSVVPGGSALYGYTF
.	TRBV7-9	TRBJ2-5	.	TGTGCCAGCAGCTCACCGATAGTCCAAGAGACCCAGTACTTC	CASSSPIVQETQYF
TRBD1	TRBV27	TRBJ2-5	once	TGTGCCAGCAGTTTCCTCCAGGGGGCGAAAGAGACCCAGTACTTC	CASSFLQGAKETQYF
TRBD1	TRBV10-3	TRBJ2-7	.	TGTGCCACCGGACAGGGGGGAACCTACGAGCAGTACTTC	CATGQGGTYEQYF
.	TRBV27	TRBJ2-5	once	TGTGCCAGCAGGCGACAACCCTGGGGCCAGGAGACCCAGTACTTC	CASRRQPWGQETQYF
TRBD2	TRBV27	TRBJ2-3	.	TGTGCCAGCAGTCCGCGGACTAGGAGGGACACAGATACGCAGTATTTT	CASSPRTRRDTDTQYF
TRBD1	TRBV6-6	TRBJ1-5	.	TGTGCCAGCACCACCGGGACAGCTAGCTATAGTCGACGGCATTTT	CASTTGTASYSRRHF
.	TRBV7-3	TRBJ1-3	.	TGTGCCAGCAGCGCTAACGCGATAGGATCTGGAAACACCATATATTTT	CASSANAIGSGNTIYF
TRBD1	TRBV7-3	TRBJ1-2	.	TGTGCCAGCAGCTTAGGGGACAGCAACTATGGCTACACCTTC	CASSLGDSNYGYTF
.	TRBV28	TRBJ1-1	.	TGTGCCAGCAGTTTACCCCCTGCAACTGAAGCTTTCTTT	CASSLPPATEAFF
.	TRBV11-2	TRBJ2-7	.	TGTGCCAGCAGCTCCCCCCGCAGGGGTAGGGAGCAGTACTTC	CASSSPRRGREQYF
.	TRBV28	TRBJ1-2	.	TGTGCCGGGCGAGACGGTAACTATGGCTACACCTTC	CAGRDGNYGYTF